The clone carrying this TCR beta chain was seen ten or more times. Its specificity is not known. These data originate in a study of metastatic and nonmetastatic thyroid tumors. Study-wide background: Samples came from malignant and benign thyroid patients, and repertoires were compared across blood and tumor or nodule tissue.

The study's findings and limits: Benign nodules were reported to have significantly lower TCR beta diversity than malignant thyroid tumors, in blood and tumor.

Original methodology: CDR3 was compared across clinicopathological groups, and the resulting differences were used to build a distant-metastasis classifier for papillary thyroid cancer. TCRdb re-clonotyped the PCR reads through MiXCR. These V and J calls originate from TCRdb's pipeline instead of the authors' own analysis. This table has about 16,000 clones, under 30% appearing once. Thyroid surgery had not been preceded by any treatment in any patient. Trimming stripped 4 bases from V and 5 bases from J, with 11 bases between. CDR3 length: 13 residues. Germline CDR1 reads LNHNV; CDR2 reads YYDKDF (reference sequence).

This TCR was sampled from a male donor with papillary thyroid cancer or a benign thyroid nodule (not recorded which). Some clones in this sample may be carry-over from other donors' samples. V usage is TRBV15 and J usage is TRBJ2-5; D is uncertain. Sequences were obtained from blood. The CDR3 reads CATSTSLWETQYF. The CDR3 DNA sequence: TGTGCCACCAGCACCTCCCTCTGGGAGACCCAGTACTTC.